These T cell receptor beta chains were read from a single sample in a study of cytomegalovirus exposure and HLA in healthy donors. Clones were read by immunoSEQ multiplex PCR, and TCRdb kept only the in-frame ones, dropping some. The table has fewer than 150,000 clones, about 80% seen once. The material sequenced was PBMCs. These receptors were obtained from a male donor in good health and CMV-seronegative. The CDR3 runs from the conserved cysteine through the conserved F or W. The D gene is left open where the match is weak. Size tells how often a clone was seen (once, few, many) or the class of an expanded clone, and some rows leave it out.

CASSLSGQQFYEQYF,TGTGCCAGCAGCTTAAGCGGACAGCAGTTCTACGAGCAGTACTTC,.,once,TRBJ2-7,TRBV11-2
CASREGAVGEQFF,TGTGCCAGCAGGGAGGGGGCGGTGGGAGAGCAGTTCTTC,.,.,TRBJ2-1,TRBV27
CASGGKVTDTQYF,TGTGCCAGCGGGGGGAAGGTCACAGATACGCAGTATTTT,.,.,TRBJ2-3,TRBV5-4
CASSPREAWKTQYF,TGTGCCAGCAGCCCCCGGGAGGCTTGGAAGACCCAGTACTTC,TRBD2,.,TRBJ2-5,TRBV7-8
CASSPVGAGYEQYF,TGTGCCAGCAGCCCTGTGGGGGCCGGGTACGAGCAGTACTTC,.,.,TRBJ2-7,TRBV7-8
CASSRGGVGEKLFF,TGTGCCAGCAGCCGGGGGGGTGTGGGTGAAAAACTGTTTTTT,.,.,TRBJ1-4,TRBV14
CASSLEGNNSPLHF,TGTGCCAGCAGCTTAGAGGGGAATAATTCACCCCTCCACTTT,.,.,TRBJ1-6,TRBV7-9
CASSLGQGSTEAFF,TGTGCCAGCAGCTTAGGTCAGGGAAGCACTGAAGCTTTCTTT,.,.,TRBJ1-1,TRBV11-2
CASSFTTGDGNTIYF,TGCGCCAGCAGCTTTACGACAGGGGATGGAAACACCATATATTTT,TRBD1,.,TRBJ1-3,TRBV5-1
CASRLGSNYNEQFF,TGTGCCAGCAGGCTAGGTTCAAATTACAATGAGCAGTTCTTC,.,.,TRBJ2-1,TRBV27
CASSLGQGANQPQHF,TGTGCCAGCAGCTTAGGGCAGGGGGCTAATCAGCCCCAGCATTTT,TRBD1,.,TRBJ1-5,TRBV7-8
CASSFGNGLSTDTQYF,TGCGCCAGCAGCTTCGGAAACGGGTTAAGCACAGATACGCAGTATTTT,.,.,TRBJ2-3,TRBV5-1
CATSLAKNSQYF,TGTGCCACCAGCCTAGCCAAAAACAGTCAGTACTTC,.,.,TRBJ2-4,TRBV15
CAISATGNTEAFF,TGTGCCATCAGTGCGACAGGGAACACTGAAGCTTTCTTT,.,.,TRBJ1-1,TRBV10-3
CASSPGGTYEQYF,TGTGCCAGCAGCCCGGGAGGCACCTACGAGCAGTACTTC,TRBD2,.,TRBJ2-7,TRBV28
CASSLAGRRNEQFF,TGTGCCAGCAGCTTAGCGGGTAGGAGGAATGAGCAGTTCTTC,.,.,TRBJ2-1,TRBV7-2
CASSLWQGNANTGELFF,TGTGCCAGCAGCTTGTGGCAGGGTAACGCGAACACCGGGGAGCTGTTTTTT,.,.,TRBJ2-2,TRBV5-8
CASRSDRLLVYTEAFF,TGTGCCAGCAGATCAGACAGGCTCTTAGTGTACACTGAAGCTTTCTTT,.,.,TRBJ1-1,TRBV2
CASSLTGGTEAFF,TGTGCCAGCAGTTTAACAGGGGGCACTGAAGCTTTCTTT,TRBD1,.,TRBJ1-1,TRBV27
CASSFGREGWETQYF,TGTGCCAGCAGCTTCGGCCGAGAGGGCTGGGAGACCCAGTACTTC,.,once,TRBJ2-5,TRBV5-6
CASSQDSGSTDTQYF,TGTGCCAGCAGCCAAGATAGCGGTAGCACAGATACGCAGTATTTT,.,.,TRBJ2-3,TRBV4-2
CASSSGQGEEKLFF,TGTGCCAGCAGTTCCGGACAGGGTGAAGAAAAACTGTTTTTT,TRBD1,.,TRBJ1-4,TRBV28
CASSPTPQWTNEKLFF,TGTGCCAGCTCACCGACTCCTCAGTGGACTAATGAAAAACTGTTTTTT,.,.,TRBJ1-4,TRBV18
CASRDRANTEAFF,TGTGCCAGCAGAGACAGGGCGAACACTGAAGCTTTCTTT,TRBD1,.,TRBJ1-1,TRBV5-4
CASKYKTGINYGYTF,TGTGCCAGCAAGTATAAGACAGGCATTAACTATGGCTACACCTTC,.,.,TRBJ1-2,TRBV27
CSVTGGLGGTGELFF,TGCAGCGTGACAGGGGGCCTTGGGGGCACCGGGGAGCTGTTTTTT,TRBD1,.,TRBJ2-2,TRBV29-1
CASGEGGGDEQYF,TGCGCCAGCGGCGAGGGGGGGGGCGACGAGCAGTACTTC,.,.,TRBJ2-7,TRBV5-1
CASSVGGGRSYEQYF,TGTGCCAGCAGCGTAGGGGGGGGTCGCTCCTACGAGCAGTACTTC,TRBD2,.,TRBJ2-7,TRBV9
CSVGTINQPQHF,TGCAGCGTTGGCACAATCAATCAGCCCCAGCATTTT,.,.,TRBJ1-5,TRBV29-1
CASSYGPGGDTEAFF,TGTGCCAGCAGTTACGGCCCCGGAGGGGACACTGAAGCTTTCTTT,.,.,TRBJ1-1,TRBV6-5
CASSFYDRAEQYF,TGTGCCAGCAGCTTCTACGACAGGGCCGAGCAGTACTTC,TRBD1,once,TRBJ2-7,TRBV11-2
CASSHRGATVEQYF,TGTGCCAGCAGTCACAGGGGTGCTACGGTCGAGCAGTACTTC,TRBD1,.,TRBJ2-7,TRBV6-5
CASSAQEGTEAFF,TGTGCCAGCAGCGCACAGGAGGGCACTGAAGCTTTCTTT,.,.,TRBJ1-1,TRBV9
CASSIGTGTGANVLTF,TGTGCCAGTAGTATTGGGACAGGGACCGGGGCCAACGTCCTGACTTTC,TRBD1,few,TRBJ2-6,TRBV19